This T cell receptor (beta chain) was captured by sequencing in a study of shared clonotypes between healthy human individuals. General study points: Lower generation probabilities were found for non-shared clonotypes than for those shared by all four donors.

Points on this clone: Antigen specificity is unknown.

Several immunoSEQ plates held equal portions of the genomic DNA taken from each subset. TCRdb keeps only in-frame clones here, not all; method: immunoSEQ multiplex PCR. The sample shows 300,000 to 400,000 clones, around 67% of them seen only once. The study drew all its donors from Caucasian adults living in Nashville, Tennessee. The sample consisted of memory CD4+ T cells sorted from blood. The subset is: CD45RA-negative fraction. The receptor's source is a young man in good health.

The CDR3 is CASSSTGGSTGETQYF. The CDR3 DNA reads TGTGCCAGCAGCTCAACAGGGGGCTCTACTGGAGAGACCCAGTACTTC. V usage is TRBV5-5 and J usage is TRBJ2-5; 9 nucleotides agree with TRBD1. The CDR3 runs to 16 residues. The junction had 10 bases not matched to a gene; V was cut back by 3 bases and J by 4 bases. From germline, CDR1 is SGHKS and CDR2 YYEKEE (reference sequence).